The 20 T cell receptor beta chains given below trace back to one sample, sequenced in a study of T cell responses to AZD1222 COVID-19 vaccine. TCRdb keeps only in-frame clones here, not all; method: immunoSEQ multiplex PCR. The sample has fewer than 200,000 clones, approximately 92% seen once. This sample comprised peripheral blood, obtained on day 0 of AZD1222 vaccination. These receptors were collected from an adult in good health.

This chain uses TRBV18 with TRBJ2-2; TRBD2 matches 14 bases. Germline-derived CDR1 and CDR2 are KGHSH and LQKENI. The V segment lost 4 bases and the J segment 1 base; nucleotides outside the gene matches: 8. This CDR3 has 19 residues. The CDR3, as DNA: TGTGCCAGCTCACGAGGACTAGCGGGGGGCATCATGAACACCGGGGAGCTGTTTTTT. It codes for CASSRGLAGGIMNTGELFF.

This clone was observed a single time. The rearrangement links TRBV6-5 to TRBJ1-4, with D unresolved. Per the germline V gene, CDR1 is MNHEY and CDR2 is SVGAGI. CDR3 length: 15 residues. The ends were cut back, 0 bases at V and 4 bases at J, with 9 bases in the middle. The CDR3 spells CASSYSRQFNEKLFF. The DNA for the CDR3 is TGTGCCAGCAGTTACTCGAGGCAGTTTAATGAAAAACTGTTTTTT.

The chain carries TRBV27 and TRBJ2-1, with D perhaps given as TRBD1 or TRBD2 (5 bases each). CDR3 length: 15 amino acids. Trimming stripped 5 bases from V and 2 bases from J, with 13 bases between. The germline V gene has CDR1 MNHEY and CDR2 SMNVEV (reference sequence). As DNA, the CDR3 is TGTGCCAGCAGTACTGGGACGGGCCCCTACAATGAGCAGTTCTTC. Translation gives CASSTGTGPYNEQFF.

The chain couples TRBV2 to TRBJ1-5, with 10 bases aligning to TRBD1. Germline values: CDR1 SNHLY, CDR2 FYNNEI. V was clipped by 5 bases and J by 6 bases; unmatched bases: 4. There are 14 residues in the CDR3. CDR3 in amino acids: CASSRQGASQPQHF. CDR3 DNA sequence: TGTGCCAGCAGTCGACAGGGGGCGAGTCAGCCCCAGCATTTT.

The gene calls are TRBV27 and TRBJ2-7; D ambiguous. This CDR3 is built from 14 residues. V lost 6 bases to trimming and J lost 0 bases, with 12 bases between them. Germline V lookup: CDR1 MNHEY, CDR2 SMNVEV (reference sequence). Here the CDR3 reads CASRVTEASYEQYF. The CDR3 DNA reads TGTGCCAGCAGGGTTACAGAGGCCTCCTACGAGCAGTACTTC.

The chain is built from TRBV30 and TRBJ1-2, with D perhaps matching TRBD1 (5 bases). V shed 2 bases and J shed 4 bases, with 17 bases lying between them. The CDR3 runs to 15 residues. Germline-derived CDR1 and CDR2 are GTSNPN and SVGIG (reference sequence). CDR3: CAWSTQVGVGYGYTF. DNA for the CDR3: TGTGCCTGGAGTACCCAGGTAGGGGTAGGCTATGGCTACACCTTC.

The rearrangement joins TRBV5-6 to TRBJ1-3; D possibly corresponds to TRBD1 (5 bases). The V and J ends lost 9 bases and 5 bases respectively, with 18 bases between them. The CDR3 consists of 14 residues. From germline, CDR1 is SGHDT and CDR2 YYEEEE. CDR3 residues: CATNFRDRRNTIYF. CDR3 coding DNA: TGTGCCACCAATTTCCGGGACCGGAGAAACACCATATATTTT.

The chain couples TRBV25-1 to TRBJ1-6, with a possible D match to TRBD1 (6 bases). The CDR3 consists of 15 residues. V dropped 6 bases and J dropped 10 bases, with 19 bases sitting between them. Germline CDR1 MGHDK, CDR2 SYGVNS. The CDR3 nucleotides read TGTGCCAGCAGATCGTCAGGGGCTAGAGGCTCACCCCTCCACTTT. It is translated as CASRSSGARGSPLHF.

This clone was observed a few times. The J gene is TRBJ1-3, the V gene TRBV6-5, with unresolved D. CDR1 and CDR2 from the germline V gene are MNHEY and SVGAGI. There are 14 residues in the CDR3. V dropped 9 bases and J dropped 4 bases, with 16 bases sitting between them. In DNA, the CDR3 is TGTGCCAGTCGGGCGTTTATGCGGGGAAACACCATATATTTT. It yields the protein CASRAFMRGNTIYF.

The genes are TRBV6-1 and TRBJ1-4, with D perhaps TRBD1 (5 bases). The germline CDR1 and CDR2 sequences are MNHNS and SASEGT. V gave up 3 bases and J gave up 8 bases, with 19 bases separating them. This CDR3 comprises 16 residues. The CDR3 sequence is CASSDGGTPRDEKLFF. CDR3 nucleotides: TGTGCCAGCAGTGATGGGGGTACACCTAGGGACGAAAAACTGTTTTTT.

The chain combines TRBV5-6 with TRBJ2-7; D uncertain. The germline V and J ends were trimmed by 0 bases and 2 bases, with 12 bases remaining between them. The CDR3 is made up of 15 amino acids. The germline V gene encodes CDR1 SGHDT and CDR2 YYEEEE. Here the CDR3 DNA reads TGTGCCAGCAGCTTGGGGGCTCAGGCCCCCTACGAGCAGTACTTC. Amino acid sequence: CASSLGAQAPYEQYF.

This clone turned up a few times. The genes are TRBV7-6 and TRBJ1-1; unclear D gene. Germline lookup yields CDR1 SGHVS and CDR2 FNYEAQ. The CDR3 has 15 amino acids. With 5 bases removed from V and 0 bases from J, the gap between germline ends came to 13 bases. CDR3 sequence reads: CASSPVTNMNTEAFF. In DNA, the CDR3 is TGTGCCAGCAGCCCCGTGACAAACATGAACACTGAAGCTTTCTTT.

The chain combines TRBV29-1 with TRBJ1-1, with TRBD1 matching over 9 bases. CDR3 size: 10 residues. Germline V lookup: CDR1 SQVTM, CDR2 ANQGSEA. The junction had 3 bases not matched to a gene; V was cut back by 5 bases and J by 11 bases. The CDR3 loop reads CSVNRGRAFF. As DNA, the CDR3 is TGCAGCGTTAACAGGGGGCGGGCTTTCTTT.

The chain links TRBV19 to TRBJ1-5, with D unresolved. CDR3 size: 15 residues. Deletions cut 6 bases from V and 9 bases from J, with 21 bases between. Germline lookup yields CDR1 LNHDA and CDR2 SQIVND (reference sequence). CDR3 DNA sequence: TGTGCCAGTAGACTCGGAACGCCGTTCAAGGGGCCCCAGCATTTT. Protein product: CASRLGTPFKGPQHF.

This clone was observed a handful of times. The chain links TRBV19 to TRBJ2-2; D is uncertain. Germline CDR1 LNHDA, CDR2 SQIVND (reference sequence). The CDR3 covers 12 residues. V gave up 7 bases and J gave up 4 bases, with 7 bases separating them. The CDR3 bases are TGTGCCAGTATAGGCCTCACCGGGGAGCTGTTTTTT. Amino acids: CASIGLTGELFF.

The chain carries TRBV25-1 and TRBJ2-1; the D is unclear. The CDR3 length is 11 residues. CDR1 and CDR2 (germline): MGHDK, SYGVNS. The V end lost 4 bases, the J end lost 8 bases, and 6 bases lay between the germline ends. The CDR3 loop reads CASSGHYEQFF. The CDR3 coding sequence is TGTGCCAGCAGTGGCCACTATGAGCAGTTCTTC.

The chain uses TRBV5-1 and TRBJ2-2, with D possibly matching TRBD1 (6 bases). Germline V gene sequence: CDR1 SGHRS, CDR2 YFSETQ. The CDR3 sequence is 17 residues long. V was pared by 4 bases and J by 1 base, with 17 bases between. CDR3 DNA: TGCGCCAGCAGCAATTGGCCCAAACAGGGGAACACCGGGGAGCTGTTTTTT. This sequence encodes CASSNWPKQGNTGELFF.

CDR3 DNA: TGTGCCAGTAGTATAGATCCCTTACGGAATGAGCAGTTCTTC. It codes for CASSIDPLRNEQFF. The chain employs TRBV19 and TRBJ2-1, with D uncertain. The CDR3 runs 14 residues. Trimming stripped 0 bases from V and 7 bases from J, with 10 bases between. The germline V gene has CDR1 LNHDA and CDR2 SQIVND (reference sequence).

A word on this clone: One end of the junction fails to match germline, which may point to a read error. CDR3 residues: CASSDGLNEKLFF. The CDR3 DNA is TGTGCCAGCAGCGACGGGCTAAATGAGAAACTGTTTTTT. V usage is TRBV27 and J usage is TRBJ1-4; no definite D call. The CDR3 runs 13 residues. Per germline, CDR1 MNHEY and CDR2 SMNVEV (reference sequence). The entire variable domain, with the rest obtained from reference TRBV27 and TRBJ1-4, is as follows: EAQVTQNPRYLITVTGKKLTVTCSQNMNHEYMSWYRQDPGLGLRQIYYSMNVEVTDKGDVPEGYKVSRKEKRNFPLILESPSPNQTSLYFCASSDGLNEKLFFGSGTQLSVL.

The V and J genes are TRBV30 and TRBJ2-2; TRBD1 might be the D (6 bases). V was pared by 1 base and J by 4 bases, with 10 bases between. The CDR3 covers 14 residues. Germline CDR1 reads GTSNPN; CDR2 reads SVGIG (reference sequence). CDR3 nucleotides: TGTGCCTGGAGTGGCAGGGGCGCCACCGGGGAGCTGTTTTTT. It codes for CAWSGRGATGELFF.